One sample yielded the 24 T cell receptor beta chains listed below, sequenced in a study of T cells in women clearing cervical HPV infection. The repertoire was sequenced with immunoSEQ multiplex PCR; TCRdb's copy has only in-frame clones and lacks some. The listing records fewer than 30,000 clones. What was sequenced was blood buffy coat. The receptors stem from a woman aged 18 to 75 with a cervical HPV16 infection that either progressed to CIN3+ or cleared (not recorded which).

Regarding this clone: Read coverage stops 3 residues before the CDR3 terminus; the germline J gene supplies the remainder. The genes are TRBV18 and TRBJ2-7, with TRBD1 identical over 12 bases. V dropped 2 bases and J dropped 5; count of bases not matched to a gene: 16. CDR3 length equals 19 residues. Germline V lookup: CDR1 KGHSH, CDR2 LQKENI. Here the CDR3 reads CASSPMGFGRGQGAHEQYF. The CDR3 DNA, read in part, is TGTGCCAGCTCACCAATGGGCTTTGGTAGGGGACAGGGGGCGCACGAG. Full variable domain (remainder filled in from reference TRBV18 and TRBJ2-7): NAGVMQNPRHLVRRRGQEARLRCSPMKGHSHVYWYRQLPEEGLKFMVYLQKENIIDESGMPKERFSAEFPKEGPSILRIQQVVRGDSAAYFCASSPMGFGRGQGAHEQYFGPGTRLTVT.

Of note for this clone: The read ends 3 residues shy of where the CDR3 ends; the end is completed using the germline J gene. The chain couples TRBV20-1 to TRBJ1-2; D is unclear. CDR1 and CDR2 (germline): DFQATT, SNEGSKA (reference sequence). The CDR3 covers 14 residues. CDR3 DNA, as far as it was read: TGCAGTGCTAGAGGCACCTCCCCAAGTGCGGGC. This translates into CSARGTSPSAG. The full-length CDR3 reads as CSARGTSPSAGYTF.

Worth noting for this clone: The read gets to within 3 residues of the CDR3 end, and the germline J gene fills in the rest. The chain recombines TRBV5-1 with TRBJ2-3; 12 positions agree with TRBD2. The CDR3 spans 15 residues. CDR1 SGHRS and CDR2 YFSETQ come from the germline V gene. The CDR3 reads CASSESSGREKTQYF. Partial CDR3 DNA: TGCGCCAGCAGCGAGTCTAGCGGGAGGGAGAAGACG.

A word on this clone: The observed sequence ends 3 residues before the CDR3 terminus, with the missing tail filled in from the germline J gene. This rearrangement joins TRBV5-1 to TRBJ2-1; 8 nucleotides line up with TRBD1. Per the germline V gene, CDR1 is SGHRS and CDR2 is YFSETQ. J gave up 7 bases and V 4 bases, and 7 bases lay outside the gene matches. The CDR3 spans 14 residues. CDR3: CASSPRTGINEQFF. The sequenced CDR3 bases are TGCGCCAGCAGCCCAAGGACAGGGATAAATGAG.

About this clone: At one boundary the junction diverges from the germline segment, which might be a read error. The read ends 3 residues before the CDR3 terminus; that terminus is restored from the germline J gene. The chain has TRBV5-1 and TRBJ2-3; 10 positions agree with TRBD2. The CDR3 loop spans 16 amino acids. CDR1 is SGHRS and CDR2 is YFSETQ in the germline V gene. CDR3 amino acids: CASNLGLAGGVDTQYF. The CDR3 DNA, read in part, is TGCGCCAGCAACTTGGGGTTAGCGGGAGGCGTGGATACG.

A remark on this clone: With the read ending 3 residues before the CDR3 end, the germline J gene is used to fill in that end. This chain uses TRBV7-2 with TRBJ2-4; no clear D. Germline assignment: CDR1 SGHTA and CDR2 FQGNSA. The CDR3 runs 12 residues. The CDR3 sequence: CASSLGYYGQYF. The CDR3 DNA, read in part, is TGTGCCAGCAGCTTAGGATACTATGGT.

In the case of this clone: The read falls 3 residues short of the CDR3 end, and the missing part is taken from the germline J gene. The chain employs TRBV20-1 and TRBJ1-1, with 7 bases identical to TRBD1. This CDR3 is 15 amino acids long. CDR1 and CDR2 from the germline V gene are DFQATT and SNEGSKA (reference sequence). J gave up 1 base and V 2 bases, and 7 bases lay outside the gene matches. Incomplete CDR3 DNA: TGCAGTGCTAGACCTCCGGGACAGAGGAACACTGAA. It specifies CSARPPGQRNTE. In full, the CDR3 reads CSARPPGQRNTEAFF.

A note on this clone: The read finishes 3 residues shy of the CDR3 end, and the germline J gene is used to complete it. J is TRBJ1-1 and V is TRBV6-4; D possibly corresponds to TRBD1 (5 bases). V lost 7 bases to trimming and J lost 4 bases, with 10 bases between them. Germline V CDR1 and CDR2: MRHNA, SNTAGT. The CDR3 is made up of 12 amino acids. This CDR3 reads CASIDRGTEAFF. The DNA read from the CDR3 is TGTGCCAGCATAGATAGGGGCACTGAA.

On this clone: With the read ending 3 residues before the CDR3 end, the germline J gene is used to fill in that end. This sequence joins TRBV2 and TRBJ1-2; D might be TRBD1 (6 bases). This CDR3 contains 15 residues. Germline V gives CDR1 SNHLY, CDR2 FYNNEI. The CDR3 bases that were read are TGTGCCAGCAGCGTCTTAGCCACCCAGGGGCAGCCC. Protein product: CASSVLATQGQP. The whole CDR3 reads CASSVLATQGQPYTF. Full variable domain (remainder filled in from reference TRBV2 and TRBJ1-2): EPEVTQTPSHQVTQMGQEVILRCVPISNHLYFYWYRQILGQKVEFLVSFYNNEISEKSEIFDDQFSVERPDGSNFTLKIRSTKLEDSAMYFCASSVLATQGQPYTFGSGTRLTVV.

Concerning this clone: The CDR3 goes on 3 residues after the read ends, and that part is filled in from the germline J gene. The V gene is TRBV11-3, the J gene TRBJ2-3, with 8 bases that match TRBD1. Looked up from germline, CDR1 is SGHNT and CDR2 is YENEEA. This CDR3 has 13 residues. The sequenced part of the CDR3 DNA is TGTGCCAGCAGCCGGACAGGGCAAGAGACG. Its translation: CASSRTGQET. The full-length CDR3 reads as CASSRTGQETQYF.

About this clone: The read ends 3 residues early relative to the CDR3; the germline J gene fills the gap. V usage is TRBV2 and J usage is TRBJ2-3, with 7 bases lining up with TRBD2. CDR3 length: 15 residues. The germline V gene encodes CDR1 SNHLY and CDR2 FYNNEI. The sequenced part of the CDR3 DNA is TGTGCCAGCAGTGATCGGGCAGGGAGGGGAGAGACG. Translation: CASSDRAGRGET. In full, the CDR3 reads CASSDRAGRGETQYF. Complete variable domain (other parts from reference TRBV2 and TRBJ2-3): EPEVTQTPSHQVTQMGQEVILRCVPISNHLYFYWYRQILGQKVEFLVSFYNNEISEKSEIFDDQFSVERPDGSNFTLKIRSTKLEDSAMYFCASSDRAGRGETQYFGPGTRLTVL.

Partial CDR3 DNA: TGTGCCAGCAGCTTAATCAGTAATGAC. Translated: CASSLISND. From start to end, the CDR3 is CASSLISNDYTF. This chain connects TRBV7-9 to TRBJ1-2; no definite D call. The read terminates 3 residues ahead of where the CDR3 ends, so the germline J gene completes it. The CDR3 covers 12 residues. From germline, CDR1 is SEHNR and CDR2 FQNEAQ (reference sequence).

About this clone itself: From the germline J gene comes the end of the CDR3, since the read stops 3 residues before it. The chain combines TRBV5-1 with TRBJ1-1, with D perhaps TRBD1 (5 bases). The CDR3 covers 13 residues. Germline CDR1 SGHRS, CDR2 YFSETQ. The V end was cut by 0 bases, the J end by 3 bases, with 6 bases between. The CDR3 DNA, read in part, is TGCGCCAGCAGCTTGGCGACAGACACTGAA. It encodes CASSLATDTE. The whole CDR3 protein is CASSLATDTEAFF.

To note about this clone: The CDR3 goes on 3 residues after the read ends, and that part is filled in from the germline J gene. J is TRBJ2-1 and V is TRBV2; 14 bases agree with TRBD2. Germline V lookup: CDR1 SNHLY, CDR2 FYNNEI. V shed 10 bases and J 3 bases; nucleotides not matched to a gene: 8. This CDR3 comprises 16 residues. The CDR3 spells CAILTSGRDGYNEQFF. The CDR3 bases that were read are TGTGCCATCTTGACTAGCGGGAGGGATGGCTACAATGAG.

Points on this clone: Read coverage stops 3 residues before the CDR3 terminus; the germline J gene supplies the remainder. The chain couples TRBV29-1 to TRBJ2-2, with 9 bases aligning to TRBD1. The CDR3 consists of 14 residues. Germline CDR1 and CDR2: SQVTM and ANQGSEA. V lost 6 bases to trimming and J lost 4 bases; unmatched junction nucleotides: 6. The CDR3 region is CSVGQGVSTGELFF. Incomplete CDR3 DNA: TGCAGCGTGGGACAGGGTGTTAGCACCGGGGAG.

In regard to this clone: The read ends 3 residues early relative to the CDR3; the germline J gene fills the gap. This specimen includes other DNA sequences encoding the same CDR3. This sequence joins TRBV7-9 and TRBJ2-3; 11 nucleotides align to TRBD2. Germline V lookup: CDR1 SEHNR, CDR2 FQNEAQ (reference sequence). Trimming cost V 3 bases and J 5 bases; bases outside gene matches: 4. The CDR3 has 15 amino acids. Here the CDR3 reads CASSLLAGGLDTQYF. The sequenced CDR3 bases are TGTGCCAGCAGCTTGCTAGCGGGAGGTCTAGATACG.

Comments on this clone: The read stops 3 residues short of the end of the CDR3; the missing end is completed from the germline J gene. The rearrangement uses TRBV9 and TRBJ2-7, with 7 nucleotides matching TRBD1. Germline loops: CDR1 SGDLS, CDR2 YYNGEE. After removal of 1 base from V and 2 bases from J, the junction contained 3 bases not matched to a gene. This CDR3 is built from 14 residues. CDR3 bases read: TGTGCCAGCAGCGTAACAGGGGAAACCTACGAG. Translation gives CASSVTGETYE. The entire CDR3 reads CASSVTGETYEQYF.

On this clone: Coverage ceases 3 residues before the CDR3 finishes, and the germline J gene fills in the end. V is TRBV2 and J is TRBJ1-2; D is perhaps TRBD1 (6 bases). The CDR3 covers 14 residues. Germline V CDR1 and CDR2: SNHLY, FYNNEI. V lost 7 bases and J lost 2, with 14 bases in between. CDR3 amino acids: CASTQTGANYGYTF. CDR3 DNA, as far as it was read: TGTGCCAGCACCCAGACAGGAGCGAACTATGGC.

As for this clone: The CDR3 is cut off 3 residues early in the read; its end comes from the germline J gene. The chain couples TRBV20-1 to TRBJ2-2; 10 positions match TRBD1. The CDR3 covers 16 residues. Germline V gene lookup returns CDR1 DFQATT and CDR2 SNEGSKA (reference sequence). The ends lost 4 bases at V and 7 bases at J; junction bases unmatched: 12. The CDR3 sequence is CSAIIPGQGLHGELFF. CDR3 DNA, as far as it was read: TGCAGTGCTATTATACCGGGACAGGGGTTACACGGGGAG.

A word on this clone: Read data end 3 residues before the CDR3 end; the end is taken from the germline J gene. The V call is TRBV5-6, the J call TRBJ2-5, with 9 bases fitting TRBD1. CDR1 and CDR2 (germline): SGHDT, YYEEEE. The CDR3 contains 14 residues. The V gene end was trimmed by 9 bases and the J gene end by 5 bases; junction bases not matched to a gene: 11. Partial CDR3 DNA: TGTGCCACCCTCCGACAGGGGGTAGTGGAGACC. Protein sequence: CATLRQGVVET. The full-length CDR3 reads as CATLRQGVVETQYF.

CDR3 DNA, as far as it was read: TGCGCCAGCAGCTTACAGAGCTCCTACAATGAG. It specifies CASSLQSSYNE. The full CDR3 reads CASSLQSSYNEQFF. The V gene is TRBV5-1, the J gene TRBJ2-1; D not resolved. Read sequence stops 3 residues before the CDR3 end, and the germline J gene provides the missing end. V was clipped by 2 bases and J by 0 bases, with 6 bases between them. This CDR3 has 14 amino acids. Germline assignment: CDR1 SGHRS and CDR2 YFSETQ.

With respect to this clone: The sequenced fragment ends 3 residues before the CDR3 boundary, so the rest is inferred from the germline J gene. This chain links TRBV20-1 with TRBJ2-1; 8 nucleotides agree with TRBD1. J lost 7 bases, V lost 0 bases, and 11 bases had no gene match. This CDR3 is built from 16 residues. Looked up from germline, CDR1 is DFQATT and CDR2 is SNEGSKA (reference sequence). This CDR3 is CSARDLDRGPFNEQFF. The CDR3 bases that were read are TGCAGTGCTAGAGATCTTGACAGGGGACCGTTTAATGAG.

With respect to this clone: The CDR3 goes on 3 residues after the read ends, and that part is filled in from the germline J gene. V and J are TRBV28 and TRBJ2-5; D perhaps matches TRBD1 (5 bases). The CDR3 length is 15 residues. In germline, CDR1 is MDHEN, CDR2 SYDVKM. Trimming took off 5 bases at V and 2 bases at J, with 15 bases between the two ends. The part of the CDR3 DNA that was read is TGTGCCAGCAGTCCCTACGCGGCAGGGCAAGAGACC. This encodes CASSPYAAGQET. The CDR3, in full, reads CASSPYAAGQETQYF.

With respect to this clone: Read coverage stops 3 residues before the CDR3 terminus; the germline J gene supplies the remainder. V and J are TRBV7-6 and TRBJ1-2, with D perhaps TRBD1 (5 bases). This CDR3 contains 15 residues. The germline gives CDR1 SGHVS, CDR2 FNYEAQ. This chain's CDR3 is CASSLIRGVKESYTF. The sequenced part of the CDR3 DNA is TGTGCCAGCAGCTTGATTAGAGGGGTTAAAGAGAGC.